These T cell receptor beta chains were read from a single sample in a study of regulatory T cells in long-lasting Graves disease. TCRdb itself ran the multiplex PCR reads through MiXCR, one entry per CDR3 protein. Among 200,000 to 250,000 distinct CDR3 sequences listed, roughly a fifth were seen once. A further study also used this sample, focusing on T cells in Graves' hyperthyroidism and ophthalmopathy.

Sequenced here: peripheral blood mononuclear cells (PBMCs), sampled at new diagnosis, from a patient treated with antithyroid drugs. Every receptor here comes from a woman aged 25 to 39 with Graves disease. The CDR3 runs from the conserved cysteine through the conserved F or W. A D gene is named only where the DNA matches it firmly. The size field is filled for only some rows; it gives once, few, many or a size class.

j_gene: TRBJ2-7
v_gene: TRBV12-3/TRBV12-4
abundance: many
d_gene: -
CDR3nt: TGTGCCAGCAGTTTCAGGTCAGGATCCTACGAGCAGTACTTC
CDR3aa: CASSFRSGSYEQYF

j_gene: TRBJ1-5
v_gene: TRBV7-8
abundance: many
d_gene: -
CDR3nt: TGTGCCAGCAGCTCCCGGGAGTTTTATAGCAATCAGCCCCAGCATTTT
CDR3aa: CASSSREFYSNQPQHF

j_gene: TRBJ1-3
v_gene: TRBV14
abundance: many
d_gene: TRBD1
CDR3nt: TGTGCCAGCAGCCACTGGGGGACAGGGAGCGCCGGAAACACCATATATTTT
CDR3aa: CASSHWGTGSAGNTIYF

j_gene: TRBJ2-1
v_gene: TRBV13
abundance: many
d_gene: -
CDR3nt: TGTGCCAGCAGCTCCCGCCCTAGTGTCAATGAGCAGTTCTTC
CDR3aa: CASSSRPSVNEQFF

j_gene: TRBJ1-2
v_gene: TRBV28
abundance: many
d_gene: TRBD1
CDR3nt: TGTGCCAGCAGTATGGGGCAGGGGGTTTGGGGCTACACCTTC
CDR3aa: CASSMGQGVWGYTF

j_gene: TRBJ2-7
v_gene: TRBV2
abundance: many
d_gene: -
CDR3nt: TGTGCCAGCAGGGGTGACTGGAACGAGCAGTACTTC
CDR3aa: CASRGDWNEQYF

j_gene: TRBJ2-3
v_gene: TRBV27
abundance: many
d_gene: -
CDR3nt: TGTGCCAGCAAGGAGTTAGGTGGAAATTTCACAGATACGCAGTATTTT
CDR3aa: CASKELGGNFTDTQYF

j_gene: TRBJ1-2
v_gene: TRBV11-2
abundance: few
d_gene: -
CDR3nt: TGTGCCAGCAGCCCGAGTAGTGTTTCGGGTGTTGGCTACACCTTC
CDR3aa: CASSPSSVSGVGYTF

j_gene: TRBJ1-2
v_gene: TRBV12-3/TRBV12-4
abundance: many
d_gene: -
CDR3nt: TGTGCCAGCAGTTTAATCAGAGGGACGAGCTATGGCTACACCTTC
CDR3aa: CASSLIRGTSYGYTF

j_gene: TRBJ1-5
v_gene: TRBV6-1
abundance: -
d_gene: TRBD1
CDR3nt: TGTGCCAGCAGTGCGGACAGGGCGAAGGGTCAGCCCCAGCATTTT
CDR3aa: CASSADRAKGQPQHF

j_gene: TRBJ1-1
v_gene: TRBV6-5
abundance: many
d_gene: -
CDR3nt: TGTGCCAGCAGTTACGTCGCGGCGAACACTGAAGCTTTCTTT
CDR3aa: CASSYVAANTEAFF